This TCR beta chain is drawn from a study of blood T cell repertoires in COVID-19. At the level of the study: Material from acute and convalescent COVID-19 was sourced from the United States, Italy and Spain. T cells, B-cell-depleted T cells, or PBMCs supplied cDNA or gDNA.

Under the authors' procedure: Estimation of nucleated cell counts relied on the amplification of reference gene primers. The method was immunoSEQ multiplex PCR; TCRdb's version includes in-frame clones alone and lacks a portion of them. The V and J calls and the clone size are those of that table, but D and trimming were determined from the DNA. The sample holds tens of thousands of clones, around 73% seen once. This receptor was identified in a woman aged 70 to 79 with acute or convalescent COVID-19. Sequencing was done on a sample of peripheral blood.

CDR3 amino acids: CASSPMTAPGTEAFF. CDR3 in DNA: TGTGCCAGCTCGCCTATGACAGCACCGGGCACTGAAGCTTTCTTT. V is TRBV18 and J is TRBJ1-1; maybe TRBD1 (5 bases). CDR1 is KGHSH, CDR2 LQKENI, per germline. CDR3 length: 15 amino acids. Trimming cost V 6 bases and J 4 bases, with 18 bases left between them.